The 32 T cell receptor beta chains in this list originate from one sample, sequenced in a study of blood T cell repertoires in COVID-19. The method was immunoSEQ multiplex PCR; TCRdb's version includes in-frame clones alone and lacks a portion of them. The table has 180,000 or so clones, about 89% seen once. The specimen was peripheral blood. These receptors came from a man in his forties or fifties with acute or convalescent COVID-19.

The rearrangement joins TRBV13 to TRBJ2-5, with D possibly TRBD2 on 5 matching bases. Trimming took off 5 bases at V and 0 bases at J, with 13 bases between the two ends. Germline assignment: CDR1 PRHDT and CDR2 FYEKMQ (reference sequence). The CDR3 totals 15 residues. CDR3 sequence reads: CASSQTSSYQETQYF. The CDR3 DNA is TGTGCCAGCAGCCAGACGTCTAGCTACCAAGAGACCCAGTACTTC.

The CDR3 DNA reads as TGTGCCAGCGTATCGACAGGGGGCACAGATACGCAGTATTTT. It codes for CASVSTGGTDTQYF. The chain links TRBV6-5 to TRBJ2-3; 8 bases fit TRBD1. The CDR3 length is 14 residues. Trimming took 8 bases from V and 1 from J; bases not matched to a gene: 5. CDR1 and CDR2 (germline): MNHEY, SVGAGI.

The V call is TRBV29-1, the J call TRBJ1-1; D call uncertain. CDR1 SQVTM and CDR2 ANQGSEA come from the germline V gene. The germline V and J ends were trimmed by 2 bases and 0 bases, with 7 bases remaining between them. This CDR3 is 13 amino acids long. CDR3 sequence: CSVETGVNTEAFF. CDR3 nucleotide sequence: TGCAGCGTTGAAACGGGAGTGAACACTGAAGCTTTCTTT.

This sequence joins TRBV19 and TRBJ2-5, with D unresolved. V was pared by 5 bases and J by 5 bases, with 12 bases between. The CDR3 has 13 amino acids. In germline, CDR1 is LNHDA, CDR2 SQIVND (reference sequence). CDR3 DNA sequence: TGTGCCAGTAGTGTAACTTGGGCCGAGACCCAGTACTTC. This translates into CASSVTWAETQYF.

The CDR3 reads CASSEAPEIQYF. Written as DNA, the CDR3 is TGTGCCAGCAGTGAAGCCCCGGAGATTCAGTACTTC. The V gene is TRBV2, the J gene TRBJ2-4; D call uncertain. The V end lost 0 bases, the J end lost 10 bases, and 7 bases lay between the germline ends. Germline-derived CDR1 and CDR2 are SNHLY and FYNNEI. CDR3 length: 12 amino acids.

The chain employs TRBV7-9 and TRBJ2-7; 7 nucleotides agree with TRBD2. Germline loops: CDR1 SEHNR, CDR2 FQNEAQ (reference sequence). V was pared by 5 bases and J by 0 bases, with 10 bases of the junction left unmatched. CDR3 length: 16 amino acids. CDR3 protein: CASSRQRASGSYEQYF. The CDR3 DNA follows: TGTGCCAGCAGCCGGCAGCGGGCTAGCGGCTCCTACGAGCAGTACTTC.

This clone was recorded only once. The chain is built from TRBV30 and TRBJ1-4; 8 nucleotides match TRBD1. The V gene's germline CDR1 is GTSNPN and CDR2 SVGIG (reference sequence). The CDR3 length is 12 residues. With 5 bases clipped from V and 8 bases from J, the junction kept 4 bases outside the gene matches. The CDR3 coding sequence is TGTGCCTGGGCCAGACAGGGGGAAAAACTGTTTTTT. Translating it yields CAWARQGEKLFF.

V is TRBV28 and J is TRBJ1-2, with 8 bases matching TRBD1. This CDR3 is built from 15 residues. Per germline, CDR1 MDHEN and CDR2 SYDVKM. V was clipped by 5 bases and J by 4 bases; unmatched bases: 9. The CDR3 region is CASSPWGQESYGYTF. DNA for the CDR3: TGTGCCAGCAGTCCATGGGGACAGGAGAGCTATGGCTACACCTTC.

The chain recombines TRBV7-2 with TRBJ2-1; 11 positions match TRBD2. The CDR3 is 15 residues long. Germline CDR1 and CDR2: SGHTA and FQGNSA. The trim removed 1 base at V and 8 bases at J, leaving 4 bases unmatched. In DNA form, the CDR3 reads TGTGCCAGCAGCTTAGTAGCGGGGGGGCCCTATGAGCAGTTCTTC. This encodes CASSLVAGGPYEQFF. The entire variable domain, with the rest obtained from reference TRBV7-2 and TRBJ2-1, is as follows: GAGVSQSPSNKVTEKGKDVELRCDPISGHTALYWYRQSLGQGLEFLIYFQGNSAPDKSGLPSDRFSAERTGGSVSTLTIQRTQQEDSAVYLCASSLVAGGPYEQFFGPGTRLTVL.

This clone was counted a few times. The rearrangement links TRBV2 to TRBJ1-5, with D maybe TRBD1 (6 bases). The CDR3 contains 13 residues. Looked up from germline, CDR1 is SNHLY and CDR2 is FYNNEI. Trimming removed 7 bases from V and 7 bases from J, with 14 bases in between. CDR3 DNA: TGTGCCAGCAATACAGGGCCGGACCAGCCCCAGCATTTT. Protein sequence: CASNTGPDQPQHF.

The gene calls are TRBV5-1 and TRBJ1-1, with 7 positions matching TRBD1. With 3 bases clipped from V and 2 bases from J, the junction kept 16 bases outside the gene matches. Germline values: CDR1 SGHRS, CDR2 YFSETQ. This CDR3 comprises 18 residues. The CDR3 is CASSSDRGTVLSNTEAFF. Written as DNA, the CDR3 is TGCGCCAGCAGCTCCGACCGGGGGACAGTCCTGTCTAACACTGAAGCTTTCTTT. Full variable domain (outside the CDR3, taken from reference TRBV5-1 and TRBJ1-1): KAGVTQTPRYLIKTRGQQVTLSCSPISGHRSVSWYQQTPGQGLQFLFEYFSETQRNKGNFPGRFSGRQFSNSRSEMNVSTLELGDSALYLCASSSDRGTVLSNTEAFFGQGTRLTVV.

The CDR3 protein is CASNDPQGTNYGYTF. In DNA form, the CDR3 reads TGTGCCAGCAACGACCCCCAGGGAACTAACTATGGCTACACCTTC. The chain couples TRBV11-2 to TRBJ1-2, with D maybe TRBD1 (5 bases). The germline V and J ends were trimmed by 7 bases and 0 bases, with 15 bases remaining between them. The germline V gene has CDR1 SGHAT and CDR2 FQNNGV. The CDR3 is 15 amino acids.

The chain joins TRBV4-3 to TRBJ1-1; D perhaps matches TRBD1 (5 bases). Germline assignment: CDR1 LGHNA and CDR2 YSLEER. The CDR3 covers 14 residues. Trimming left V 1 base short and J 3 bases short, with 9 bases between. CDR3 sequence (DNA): TGCGCCAGCAGCCAAGGGGGGGGACACACTGAAGCTTTCTTT. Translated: CASSQGGGHTEAFF.

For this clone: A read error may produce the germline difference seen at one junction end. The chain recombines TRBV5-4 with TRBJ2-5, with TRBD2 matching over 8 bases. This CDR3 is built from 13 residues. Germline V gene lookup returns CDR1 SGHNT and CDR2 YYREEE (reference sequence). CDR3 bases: TGTGCCACCGGAGCGGGGGCAGGAGAGGCCCAGTACTTC. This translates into CATGAGAGEAQYF. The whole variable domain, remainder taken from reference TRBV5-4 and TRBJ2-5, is ETGVTQSPTHLIKTRGQQVTLRCSSQSGHNTVSWYQQALGQGPQFIFQYYREEENGRGNFPPRFSGLQFPNYSSELNVNALELDDSALYLCATGAGAGEAQYFGPGTRLLVL.

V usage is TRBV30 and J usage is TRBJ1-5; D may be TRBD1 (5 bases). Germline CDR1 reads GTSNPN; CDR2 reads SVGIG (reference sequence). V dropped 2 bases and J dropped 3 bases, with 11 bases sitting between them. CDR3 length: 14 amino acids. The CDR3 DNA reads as TGTGCCTGGAGTCCGGGACTTGACAATCAGCCCCAGCATTTT. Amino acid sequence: CAWSPGLDNQPQHF.

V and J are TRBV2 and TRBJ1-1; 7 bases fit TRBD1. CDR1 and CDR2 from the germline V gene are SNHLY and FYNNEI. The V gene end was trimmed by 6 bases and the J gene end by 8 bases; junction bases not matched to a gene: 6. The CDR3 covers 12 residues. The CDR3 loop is CASRGQVIEAFF. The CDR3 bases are TGTGCCAGCAGAGGACAGGTCATCGAAGCTTTCTTT.

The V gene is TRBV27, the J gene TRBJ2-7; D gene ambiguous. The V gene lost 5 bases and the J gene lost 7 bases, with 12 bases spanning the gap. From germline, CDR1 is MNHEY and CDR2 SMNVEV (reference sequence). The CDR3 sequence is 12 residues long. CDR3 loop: CASSKLGEEQYF. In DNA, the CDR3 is TGTGCCAGCAGTAAGTTAGGAGAAGAGCAGTACTTC.

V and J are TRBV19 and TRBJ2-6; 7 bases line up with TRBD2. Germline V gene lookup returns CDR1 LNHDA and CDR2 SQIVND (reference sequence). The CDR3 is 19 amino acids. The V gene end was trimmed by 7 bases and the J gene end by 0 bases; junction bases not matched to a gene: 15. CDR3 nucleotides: TGTGCCAGTACCGAATGGTGGGGGGGATCGAGCTCTGGGGCCAACGTCCTGACTTTC. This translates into CASTEWWGGSSSGANVLTF.

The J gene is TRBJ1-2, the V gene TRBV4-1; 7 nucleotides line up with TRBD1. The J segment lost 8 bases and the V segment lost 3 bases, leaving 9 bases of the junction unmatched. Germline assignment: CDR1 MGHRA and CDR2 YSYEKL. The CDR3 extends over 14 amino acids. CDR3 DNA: TGCGCCAGCAGCCAGGTGACAGGGACAAACGGCTACACCTTC. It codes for CASSQVTGTNGYTF.

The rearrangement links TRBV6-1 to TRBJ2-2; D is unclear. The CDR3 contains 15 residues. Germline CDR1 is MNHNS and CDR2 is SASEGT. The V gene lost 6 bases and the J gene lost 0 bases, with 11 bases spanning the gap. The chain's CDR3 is CASRSSWPNTGELFF. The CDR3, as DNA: TGTGCCAGCAGAAGTTCGTGGCCGAACACCGGGGAGCTGTTTTTT.

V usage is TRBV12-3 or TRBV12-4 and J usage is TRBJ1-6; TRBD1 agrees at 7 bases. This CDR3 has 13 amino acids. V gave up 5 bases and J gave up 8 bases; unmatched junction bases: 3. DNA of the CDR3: TGTGCCAGCAGTCAACAGGGGTATTCACCCCTCCACTTT. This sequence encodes CASSQQGYSPLHF.

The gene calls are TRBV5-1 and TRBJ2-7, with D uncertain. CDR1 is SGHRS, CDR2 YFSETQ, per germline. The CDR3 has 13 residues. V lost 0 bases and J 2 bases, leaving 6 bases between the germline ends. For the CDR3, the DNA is TGCGCCAGCAGCTTGGACACCCCCTACGAGCAGTACTTC. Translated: CASSLDTPYEQYF. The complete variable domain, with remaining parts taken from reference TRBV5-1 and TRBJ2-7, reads KAGVTQTPRYLIKTRGQQVTLSCSPISGHRSVSWYQQTPGQGLQFLFEYFSETQRNKGNFPGRFSGRQFSNSRSEMNVSTLELGDSALYLCASSLDTPYEQYFGPGTRLTVT.

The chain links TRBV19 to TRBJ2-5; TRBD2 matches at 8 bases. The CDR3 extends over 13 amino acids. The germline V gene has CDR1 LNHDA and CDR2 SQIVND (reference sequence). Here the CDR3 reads CASVREGEETQYF. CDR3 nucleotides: TGTGCTTCGGTCCGGGAGGGGGAAGAGACCCAGTACTTC.

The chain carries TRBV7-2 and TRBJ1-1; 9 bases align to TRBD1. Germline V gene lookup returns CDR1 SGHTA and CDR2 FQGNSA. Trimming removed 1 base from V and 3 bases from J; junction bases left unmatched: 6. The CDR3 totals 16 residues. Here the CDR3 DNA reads TGTGCCAGCAGCTTAGTGGGGACAGGGACCTACACTGAAGCTTTCTTT. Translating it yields CASSLVGTGTYTEAFF.

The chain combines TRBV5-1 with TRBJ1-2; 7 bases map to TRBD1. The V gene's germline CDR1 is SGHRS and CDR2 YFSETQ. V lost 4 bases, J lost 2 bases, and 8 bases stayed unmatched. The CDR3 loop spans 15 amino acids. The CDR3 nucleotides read TGCGCCAGCAGCCCTAGGACAGGCAAAAACTATGGCTACACCTTC. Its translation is CASSPRTGKNYGYTF.

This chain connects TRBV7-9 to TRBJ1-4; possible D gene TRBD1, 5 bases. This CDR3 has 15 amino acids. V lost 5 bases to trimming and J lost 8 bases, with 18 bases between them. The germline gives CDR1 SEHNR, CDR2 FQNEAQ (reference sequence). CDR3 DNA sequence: TGTGCCAGCAGCCGTGCCGGGGGTAAGGAGGAAAAACTGTTTTTT. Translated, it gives CASSRAGGKEEKLFF.

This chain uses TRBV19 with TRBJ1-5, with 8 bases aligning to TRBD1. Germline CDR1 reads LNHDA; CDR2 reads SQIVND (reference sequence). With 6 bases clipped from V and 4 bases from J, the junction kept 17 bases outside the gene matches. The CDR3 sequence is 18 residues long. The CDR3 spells CASSITDRGMMLNQPQHF. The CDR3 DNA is TGTGCCAGTAGCATAACCGACAGGGGAATGATGTTGAATCAGCCCCAGCATTTT.

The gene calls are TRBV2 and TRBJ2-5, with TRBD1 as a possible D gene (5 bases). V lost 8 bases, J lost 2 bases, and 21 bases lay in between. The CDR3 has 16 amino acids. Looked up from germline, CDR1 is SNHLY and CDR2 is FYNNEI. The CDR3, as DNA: TGTGCCAGCCTGATCGGCTTCGACAGCACTCAAGAGACCCAGTACTTC. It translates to CASLIGFDSTQETQYF.

The CDR3 DNA sequence: TGTGCCAGCGGTCTAGAAACTAATGAAAAACTGTTTTTT. Translation gives CASGLETNEKLFF. The chain carries TRBV2 and TRBJ1-4, with D uncertain. The CDR3 loop spans 13 amino acids. With 8 bases removed from V and 1 base from J, the gap between germline ends came to 8 bases. The V gene's germline CDR1 is SNHLY and CDR2 FYNNEI.

CDR3 sequence reads: CASSQVGTGGAGANVLTF. The DNA of the CDR3 is TGTGCCAGCAGCCAAGTTGGGACAGGGGGCGCTGGGGCCAACGTCCTGACTTTC. V and J are TRBV3-1 (or the pseudogene TRBV3-2) and TRBJ2-6; 12 nucleotides align to TRBD1. CDR1 is LGHDT and CDR2 is YNNKEL in the germline V gene (reference sequence). Trimming took 1 base from V and 2 from J; bases not matched to a gene: 3. The CDR3 runs 18 residues.

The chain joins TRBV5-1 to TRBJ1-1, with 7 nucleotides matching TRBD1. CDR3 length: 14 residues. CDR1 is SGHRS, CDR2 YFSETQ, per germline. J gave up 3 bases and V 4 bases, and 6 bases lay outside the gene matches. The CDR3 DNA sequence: TGCGCCAGCAGCCGATCTACAGGGGACACTGAAGCTTTCTTT. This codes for CASSRSTGDTEAFF.

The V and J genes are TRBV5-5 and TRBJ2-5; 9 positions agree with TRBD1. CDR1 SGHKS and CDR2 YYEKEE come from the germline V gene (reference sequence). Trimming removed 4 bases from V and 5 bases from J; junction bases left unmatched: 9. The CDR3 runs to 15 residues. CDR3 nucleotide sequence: TGTGCCAGCAGCCATACAGGGGGCTTCGGGGAGACCCAGTACTTC. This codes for CASSHTGGFGETQYF.